These T cell receptor beta chains were read from a single sample in a study of blood T cell repertoires in COVID-19. Repertoires were generated with immunoSEQ multiplex PCR, while TCRdb's copy carries only in-frame clones and drops some. The sample has 250,000 to 300,000 clones, roughly 88% seen once. Input material: peripheral blood. The receptors were sampled from a woman in her seventies with acute or convalescent COVID-19. The CDR3 runs from the conserved cysteine through the conserved F or W. A D gene is named only where the DNA matches it firmly. Size is omitted from some rows. Given values are once, few, many or a class for expanded clones.

TRBJ2-1	TRBV5-1	NA	TRBD1	TGCGCCAGCAGCTTACAGGGGGGTAGCTCCTACAATGAGCAGTTCTTC	CASSLQGGSSYNEQFF
TRBJ2-7	TRBV5-1	NA	TRBD1	TGCGCCAGCAGCACAACAGGGGGAACCTACGAGCAGTACTTC	CASSTTGGTYEQYF
TRBJ2-2	TRBV7-8	few	TRBD2	TGTGCCAGCAGCTTAGACCTAGCGGGGGGGAACACCGGGGAGCTGTTTTTT	CASSLDLAGGNTGELFF
TRBJ1-5	TRBV5-8	NA	NA	TGTGCCAGCAGTGTCTACGGGAATAGCAATCAGCCCCAGCATTTT	CASSVYGNSNQPQHF
TRBJ1-2	TRBV5-4	NA	TRBD1	TGTGCCAGCAGCTGGCCCGGGACAGGGGCTATCTATGGCTACACCTTC	CASSWPGTGAIYGYTF
TRBJ2-7	TRBV7-8	few	NA	TGTGCCAGCAGCTTAGGGCCCGACTACGAGCAGTACTTC	CASSLGPDYEQYF
TRBJ1-1	TRBV5-1	NA	NA	TGCGCCAGCAGCTTGGAACGTTTGGGGGGCACTGAAGCTTTCTTT	CASSLERLGGTEAFF
TRBJ1-5	TRBV21-1	NA	NA	TGTGCCAGCAGCAGAAGGAGGGGCAATCAGCCCCAGCATTTT	CASSRRRGNQPQHF
TRBJ1-2	TRBV18	once	NA	TGTGCCAGCTCACCACCGGTAGTAATGGGCAGGTACACCTTC	CASSPPVVMGRYTF
TRBJ1-6	TRBV19	once	TRBD1	TGTGCCAGTAGCACTCGGCCCGGTGGGACAGGGAGCTCACCCCTCCACTTT	CASSTRPGGTGSSPLHF
TRBJ1-3	TRBV9	NA	NA	TGTGCCAGCAGCGTAGGGGCGACGAGCTCTGGAAACACCATATATTTT	CASSVGATSSGNTIYF
TRBJ1-2	TRBV10-3	NA	NA	TGTGCCATCAGGGCCGCCTATGGCTACACCTTC	CAIRAAYGYTF
TRBJ1-1	TRBV19	NA	TRBD1	TGTGCCAGTAGTACCTCAGGGGGGAGTGAAGCTTTCTTT	CASSTSGGSEAFF
TRBJ2-5	TRBV19	NA	NA	TGTGCCAGTAGTATAGGAGCGACGGCTCAAGAGACCCAGTACTTC	CASSIGATAQETQYF
TRBJ2-1	TRBV5-1	NA	TRBD2	TGCGCCAGCAGCCTCATGGCGGGGGGTCACAATGAGCAGTTCTTC	CASSLMAGGHNEQFF
TRBJ1-1	TRBV6-1	NA	TRBD1	TGTGCCAGCCGTGACAGGGATTTTGAAGCTTTCTTT	CASRDRDFEAFF
TRBJ1-5	TRBV19	NA	NA	TGTGCCAGTAGTTCTCGGGAGCCTCAGCCCCAGCATTTT	CASSSREPQPQHF
TRBJ1-3	TRBV12-3/TRBV12-4	NA	NA	TGTGCCAGCAGATATCGAAACACCATATATTTT	CASRYRNTIYF
TRBJ2-1	TRBV6-2/TRBV6-3	NA	NA	TGTGCCAGCAGTTCTCGGACTTCCAGCTCCTACAATGAGCAGTTCTTC	CASSSRTSSSYNEQFF
TRBJ2-7	TRBV3-1/TRBV3-2	few	NA	TGTGCCAGCAGCCAAGTTTCCAGCGTCGACGAGCAGTACTTC	CASSQVSSVDEQYF
TRBJ1-2	TRBV5-1	NA	NA	TGCGCCAGCAGCTTGGGAGATGTCCTCTATGGCTACACCTTC	CASSLGDVLYGYTF
TRBJ1-1	TRBV6-6	NA	NA	TGTGCCAGCAGCACGGCGGTCAGCACTGAAGCTTTCTTT	CASSTAVSTEAFF
TRBJ1-4	TRBV7-9	NA	NA	TGTGCCAGCAGCTTCCGGACAGATCATGAAAAACTGTTTTTT	CASSFRTDHEKLFF
TRBJ2-4	TRBV5-6	NA	TRBD1	TGTGCCAGCAGCCTGACAGGGGCGGTCAACATTCAGTACTTC	CASSLTGAVNIQYF
TRBJ2-5	TRBV2	NA	NA	TGTGCCAGCAGTGGGGTGGGTAGAGGGCAAGAGACCCAGTACTTC	CASSGVGRGQETQYF
TRBJ1-6	TRBV19	NA	NA	TGTGCCAGTAGCCTCGGAGAGATTTCACCCCTCCACTTT	CASSLGEISPLHF
TRBJ2-7	TRBV12-3/TRBV12-4	once	NA	TGTGCCAGCACCTACTCCGGGGGGCGGGAGCAGTACTTC	CASTYSGGREQYF
TRBJ1-1	TRBV9	NA	NA	TGTGCCAGCAGCCCCCGTCCGAACACTGAAGCTTTCTTT	CASSPRPNTEAFF
TRBJ2-3	TRBV3-1/TRBV3-2	NA	NA	TGTGCCAGCAGCCAAGATTGGGGGGGCACAGATACGCAGTATTTT	CASSQDWGGTDTQYF
TRBJ1-1	TRBV20-1	NA	NA	TGCAGTGCAATCGTCGGGAATGAAGCTTTCTTT	CSAIVGNEAFF
TRBJ2-7	TRBV5-1	once	NA	TGCGCCAGCAGCTTGTCGGCTACGGGCTACGAGCAGTACTTC	CASSLSATGYEQYF
TRBJ2-5	TRBV28	NA	TRBD2	TGTGCCAGCAGCCTCCGGGGGGTAGAGACCCAGTACTTC	CASSLRGVETQYF
TRBJ2-7	TRBV30	NA	NA	TGTGCCTGGAGTGTACAGGCGGAGCAGTACTTC	CAWSVQAEQYF
TRBJ2-7	TRBV7-9	once	NA	TGTGCCAGCAGCTTAATCGAACAGGTTCAGTACTTC	CASSLIEQVQYF
TRBJ2-1	TRBV5-1	NA	TRBD2	TGCGCCAGCAGCTGGAACCGGGACTACAGGCAGTTCTTC	CASSWNRDYRQFF
TRBJ1-2	TRBV30	NA	NA	TGTGCCTGGTACTCCAACTATGGCTACACCTTC	CAWYSNYGYTF
TRBJ1-1	TRBV3-1/TRBV3-2	NA	TRBD1	TGTGCCAGCAGCCGCCGGACAGGGAAGAACACTGAAGCTTTCTTT	CASSRRTGKNTEAFF
TRBJ1-4	TRBV7-9	NA	NA	TGTGCCAGCAGCTTCGGGAGGGGGGGCGAAAAACTGTTTTTT	CASSFGRGGEKLFF
TRBJ2-1	TRBV11-2	NA	TRBD2	TGTGCCAGCAGCTTAGGGGGGGGGATCTACAATGAGCAGTTCTTC	CASSLGGGIYNEQFF
TRBJ2-3	TRBV5-1	NA	NA	TGCGCCAGCAGCTTCAGGCCTGCCGGCACAGATACGCAGTATTTT	CASSFRPAGTDTQYF
TRBJ2-5	TRBV5-5	NA	TRBD2	TGTGCCAGCAGCCTTCTAGCGGTCCCGAGGACCCAGTACTTC	CASSLLAVPRTQYF
TRBJ2-2	TRBV5-1	NA	NA	TGCGCCAGCAGCTTGGCGGGGGGCAACACCGGGGAGCTGTTTTTT	CASSLAGGNTGELFF
TRBJ2-3	TRBV5-6	NA	NA	TGTGCCAGCAGCTTACTGGGACTTCGCTTCACAGATACGCAGTATTTT	CASSLLGLRFTDTQYF
TRBJ1-2	TRBV19	NA	NA	TGTGCCAGTAGTATAATTCTCGGGGACTATGGCTACACCTTC	CASSIILGDYGYTF
TRBJ1-1	TRBV7-2	NA	NA	TGTGCCAGCAGCTCCAGGAACACTGAAGCTTTCTTT	CASSSRNTEAFF
TRBJ1-1	TRBV4-1	NA	NA	TGCGCCAGCAGCCAAGATAGTGGCCGGGGGAAAGCTTTCTTT	CASSQDSGRGKAFF
TRBJ2-5	TRBV5-1	NA	TRBD2	TGCGCCAGCAGCTTGGGGGGACTAGGAGAGACCCAGTACTTC	CASSLGGLGETQYF
TRBJ1-5	TRBV18	NA	TRBD1	TGTGCCAGCTCACTAACGACAGGGGTGACTCAGCCCCAGCATTTT	CASSLTTGVTQPQHF
TRBJ1-2	TRBV5-1	once	NA	TGCGCCAGCAGCTTGAACTATGAAAGACGGACTATCTATGGCTACACCTTC	CASSLNYERRTIYGYTF
TRBJ1-1	TRBV19	NA	NA	TGTGCCAGTACGCAGGCGTTTATGAACACTGAAGCTTTCTTT	CASTQAFMNTEAFF
TRBJ2-4	TRBV5-1	NA	TRBD2	TGCGCCAGCAGCCCCGCGGTCGGGGGGGGAAGTCGCATTCAGTACTTC	CASSPAVGGGSRIQYF
TRBJ1-2	TRBV6-1	few	NA	TGTGCCAGCAGTGAAGCGCTAGAGGGCACTAACTATGGCTACACCTTC	CASSEALEGTNYGYTF
TRBJ1-3	TRBV3-1/TRBV3-2	once	TRBD1	TGTGCCAGCAGATCAGTGGACAGGGGGCGCGCTGGAAACACCATATATTTT	CASRSVDRGRAGNTIYF
TRBJ2-7	TRBV20-1	NA	TRBD1	TGCAGTGCTAGTCCCACAGGGGCAGGGCAGTACTTC	CSASPTGAGQYF
TRBJ2-7	TRBV7-9	NA	NA	TGTGCCAGCAGCTTAAGGGGTGGCAGTGGGTACGAGCAGTACTTC	CASSLRGGSGYEQYF